Reported below is one TCR beta chain. The sample belongs to a study of blood T cell repertoires in COVID-19. The protocol was immunoSEQ multiplex PCR, while the TCRdb copy is restricted to in-frame clones and leaves out a portion. The table includes 150,000 or so clones, about nine tenths detected once. Per germline, CDR1 MNHEY and CDR2 SMNVEV (reference sequence). CDR3 length: 15 residues. V was shortened by 0 bases and J by 7 bases, with 15 bases between the two germline ends. The specimen was PBMCs or T cells enriched from blood (not recorded which). The origin of this receptor is a woman aged 40 to 49 who had been exposed to COVID-19. V gene TRBV27 combines with J gene TRBJ1-2; D uncertain. The CDR3 DNA follows: TGTGCCAGCAGTTTATCGGTCGGCGGCGGAACTGGCTACACCTTC. Residues: CASSLSVGGGTGYTF.